One sample yielded the 12 T cell receptor beta chains listed below, sequenced in a study of blood T cell repertoires in COVID-19. Profiling relied on immunoSEQ multiplex PCR, and the TCRdb table lists in-frame clones only, not all of them. Of approximately 470,000 clones in the sample, around 90% were seen once. The sequenced sample consisted of PBMCs or T cells enriched from blood (not recorded which). Receptor source: a woman under 30 who had recovered from COVID-19.

The chain links TRBV2 to TRBJ1-4; 8 nucleotides line up with TRBD1. The CDR3 extends over 15 amino acids. The V and J ends lost 2 bases and 8 bases, in that order; junction bases with no gene match: 7. CDR1 and CDR2 (germline): SNHLY, FYNNEI. The CDR3 DNA is TGTGCCAGCAGTGAAAATCCCAGGGGGCAGGAAAAACTGTTTTTT. It specifies CASSENPRGQEKLFF.

The chain joins TRBV28 to TRBJ2-7, with TRBD1 matching 11 bases. Trimming took 11 bases from V and 1 from J; bases not matched to a gene: 22. The V gene's germline CDR1 is MDHEN and CDR2 SYDVKM. The CDR3 spans 19 residues. In DNA form, the CDR3 reads TGTGCCTCAACCCCTGGGGTTGGACAGGGGGCCCAAAAATCCTACGAGCAGTACTTC. The encoded protein is CASTPGVGQGAQKSYEQYF.

The genes are TRBV5-1 and TRBJ1-2; D call uncertain. Trimming took off 1 base at V and 4 bases at J, with 11 bases between the two ends. Germline V CDR1 and CDR2: SGHRS, YFSETQ. The CDR3 length is 14 residues. The CDR3 region has the DNA TGCGCCAGCAGCTTGACGGGAGAGAGCTATGGCTACACCTTC. Protein: CASSLTGESYGYTF.

The genes are TRBV29-1 and TRBJ1-2; TRBD1 matches at 9 bases. This CDR3 is built from 21 residues. The germline V gene encodes CDR1 SQVTM and CDR2 ANQGSEA. The V gene end was trimmed by 0 bases and the J gene end by 5 bases; junction bases not matched to a gene: 25. The CDR3 nucleotides are TGCAGCGTTGAAGATTCCGGGACAGGGAAAGTCGGGGAGGGGGGCGAGTATGGCTACACCTTC. Its translation is CSVEDSGTGKVGEGGEYGYTF.

This chain links TRBV5-4 with TRBJ2-5, with D maybe TRBD1 (6 bases). Trimming took off 4 bases at V and 2 bases at J, with 12 bases between the two ends. CDR1 and CDR2 (germline): SGHNT, YYREEE (reference sequence). The CDR3 sequence is 14 residues long. CDR3 in DNA: TGTGCCAGCAGCCGCAATCAGGGGCAAGAGACCCAGTACTTC. Its translation: CASSRNQGQETQYF.

V gene TRBV5-1 combines with J gene TRBJ2-1; D possibly corresponds to TRBD2 (5 bases). This CDR3 has 15 amino acids. From germline, CDR1 is SGHRS and CDR2 YFSETQ. Trimming removed 4 bases at V and 7 bases at J, with 18 bases between. CDR3 DNA sequence: TGCGCCAGCAGCCCGGCGTGGGAGTTGGGAAATGAGCAGTTCTTC. It encodes CASSPAWELGNEQFF.

This clone was recorded only once. The rearrangement uses TRBV12-3 or TRBV12-4 and TRBJ2-5, with D possibly being TRBD1 (6 bases). The V end was cut by 7 bases, the J end by 5 bases, with 8 bases between. The length of the CDR3 is 11 residues. This CDR3 is CASTGEETQYF. The CDR3, as DNA: TGTGCCAGCACAGGGGAGGAGACCCAGTACTTC.

This chain links TRBV30 with TRBJ1-2; a weak D match, TRBD1 (5 bases). The CDR3 totals 13 residues. Per germline, CDR1 GTSNPN and CDR2 SVGIG (reference sequence). V was clipped by 6 bases and J by 0 bases, with 11 bases between them. In DNA, the CDR3 is TGTGCCTGTTCCCAGGGTTCTAACTATGGCTACACCTTC. Its protein is CACSQGSNYGYTF.

V and J are TRBV24-1 and TRBJ2-1, with 7 bases identical to TRBD2. The CDR3 totals 13 residues. CDR1 is KGHDR and CDR2 is SFDVKD in the germline V gene. Unmatched junction bases numbered 11, after V lost 9 bases and J lost 10 bases. This chain's CDR3 is CATRQAGTDEQFF. DNA for the CDR3: TGTGCCACCCGTCAAGCGGGGACTGACGAGCAGTTCTTC.

The V gene is TRBV11-2, the J gene TRBJ2-5; possibly TRBD1 for D (6 bases). The CDR3 runs 15 residues. Germline CDR1 SGHAT, CDR2 FQNNGV. The V gene lost 0 bases and the J gene lost 3 bases, with 11 bases spanning the gap. The CDR3 DNA reads TGTGCCAGCAGCTTAGATGGGACACCAGAAGAGACCCAGTACTTC. Its protein is CASSLDGTPEETQYF.

This chain links TRBV18 with TRBJ2-5; 9 nucleotides line up with TRBD1. This CDR3 is 15 amino acids long. The junction had 7 bases not matched to a gene; V was cut back by 4 bases and J by 4 bases. The germline CDR1 and CDR2 sequences are KGHSH and LQKENI. The CDR3 loop reads CASSLGQGDGETQYF. The CDR3 nucleotides are TGTGCCAGCTCACTGGGACAGGGAGATGGAGAGACCCAGTACTTC. Looking up the rest from reference TRBV18 and TRBJ2-5 gives the full variable domain: NAGVMQNPRHLVRRRGQEARLRCSPMKGHSHVYWYRQLPEEGLKFMVYLQKENIIDESGMPKERFSAEFPKEGPSILRIQQVVRGDSAAYFCASSLGQGDGETQYFGPGTRLLVL.

V usage is TRBV3-1 (or the pseudogene TRBV3-2) and J usage is TRBJ2-7; 8 nucleotides line up with TRBD2. CDR3 length: 15 residues. Germline V lookup: CDR1 LGHDT, CDR2 YNNKEL (reference sequence). The ends lost 1 base at V and 3 bases at J; junction bases unmatched: 5. The CDR3 nucleotides are TGTGCCAGCAGCCAAGGCGGGGGGACCCTCTACGAGCAGTACTTC. Its protein product is CASSQGGGTLYEQYF.